This T cell receptor beta chain is from a study of identifying expanded T cells in peripheral blood. Germline V gene sequence: CDR1 LNHDA, CDR2 SQIVND (reference sequence). The CDR3 consists of 15 residues. Trimming shortened V by 5 bases and J by 4 bases, and 14 bases separated the two germline ends. Clones were sequenced by immunoSEQ multiplex PCR, and TCRdb holds only the in-frame ones, with some missing. Of about 83,000 clones detected, roughly 90% appear once; the ten largest clones hold roughly 3.1%. The chain has TRBV19 and TRBJ2-2; D not resolved. Sequencing was carried out using blood. The TCR originated in a person between 18 and 75 years old in good health. The CDR3, as DNA: TGTGCCAGTAGTTATGGGCGGACGATCACCGGGGAGCTGTTTTTT. Translated, it gives CASSYGRTITGELFF.